This T cell receptor (beta chain) came from a study of PD-L1 blockade in urothelial cancer. About the research overall: Patients commenced atezolizumab in the mid-2010s, and it was given at 1,200 mg intravenously every 3 weeks. After treatment start, blood was analyzed at 3 weeks (second dose) and at 6 weeks. The study recovered a median of 141,255 T cells per blood sample.

Of note for this clone: Its specificity is unknown.

Measured with immunoSEQ multiplex PCR; TCRdb has only the in-frame clones, and not every one. The repertoire holds about 43,000 clones, with 88% as singletons. Trimming took 5 bases from V and 7 from J; bases not matched to a gene: 3. The germline V gene encodes CDR1 KGHSH and CDR2 LQKENI. This CDR3 contains 13 residues. General observations from the study: Durable benefit accompanied greater 3-week expansion of tumor-associated blood clones.

The sample in question was PBMCs, obtained around atezolizumab (anti-PD-L1) treatment. The chain couples TRBV18 to TRBJ2-1, with 9 bases identical to TRBD2. This TCR came from an older woman with urothelial cancer. The CDR3 loop reads CASSASGVNEQFF. The CDR3 DNA is TGTGCCAGCTCAGCTAGCGGGGTAAATGAGCAGTTCTTC.